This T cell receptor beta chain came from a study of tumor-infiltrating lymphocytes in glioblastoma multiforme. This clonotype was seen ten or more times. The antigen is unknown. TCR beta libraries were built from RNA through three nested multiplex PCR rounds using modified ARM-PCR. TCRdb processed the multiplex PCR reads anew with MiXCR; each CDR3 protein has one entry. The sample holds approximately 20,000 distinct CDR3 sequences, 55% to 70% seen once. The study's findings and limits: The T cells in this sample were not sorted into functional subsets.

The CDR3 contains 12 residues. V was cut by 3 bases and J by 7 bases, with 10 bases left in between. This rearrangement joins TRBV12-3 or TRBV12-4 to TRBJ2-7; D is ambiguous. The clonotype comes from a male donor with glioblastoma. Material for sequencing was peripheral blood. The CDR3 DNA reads TGTGCCAGCAGTTTTAGGGTTCGGGAGCAGTACTTC. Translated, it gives CASSFRVREQYF.